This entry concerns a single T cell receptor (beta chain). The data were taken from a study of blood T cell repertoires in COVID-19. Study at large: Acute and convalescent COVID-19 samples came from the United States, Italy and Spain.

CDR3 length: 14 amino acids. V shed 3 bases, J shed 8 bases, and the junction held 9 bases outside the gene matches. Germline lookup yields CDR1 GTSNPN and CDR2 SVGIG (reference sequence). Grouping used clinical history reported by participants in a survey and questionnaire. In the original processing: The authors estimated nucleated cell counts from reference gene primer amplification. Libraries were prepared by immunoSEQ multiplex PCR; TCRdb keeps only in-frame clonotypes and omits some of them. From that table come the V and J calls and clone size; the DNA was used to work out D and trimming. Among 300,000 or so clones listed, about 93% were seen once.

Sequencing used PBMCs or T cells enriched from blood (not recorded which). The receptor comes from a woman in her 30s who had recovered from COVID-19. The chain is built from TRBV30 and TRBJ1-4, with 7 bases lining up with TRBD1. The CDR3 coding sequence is TGTGCCTGGAGCCGACAGGGTTCGGGGGAAAAACTGTTTTTT. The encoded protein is CAWSRQGSGEKLFF. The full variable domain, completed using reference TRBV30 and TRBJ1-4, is SQTIHQWPATLVQPVGSPLSLECTVEGTSNPNLYWYRQAAGRGLQLLFYSVGIGQISSEVPQNLSASRPQDRQFILSSKKLLLSDSGFYLCAWSRQGSGEKLFFGSGTQLSVL.